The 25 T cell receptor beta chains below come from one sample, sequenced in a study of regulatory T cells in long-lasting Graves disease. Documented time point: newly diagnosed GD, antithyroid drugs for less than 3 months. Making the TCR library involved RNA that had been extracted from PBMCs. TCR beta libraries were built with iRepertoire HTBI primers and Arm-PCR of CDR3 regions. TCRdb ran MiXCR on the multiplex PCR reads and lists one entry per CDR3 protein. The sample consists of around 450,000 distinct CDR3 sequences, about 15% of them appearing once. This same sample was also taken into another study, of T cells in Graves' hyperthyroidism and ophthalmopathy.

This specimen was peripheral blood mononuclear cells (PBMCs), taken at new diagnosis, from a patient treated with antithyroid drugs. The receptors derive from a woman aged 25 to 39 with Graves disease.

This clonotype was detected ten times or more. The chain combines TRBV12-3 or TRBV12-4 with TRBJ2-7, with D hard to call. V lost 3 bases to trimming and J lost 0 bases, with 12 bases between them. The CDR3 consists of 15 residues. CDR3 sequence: CASSFRERNSYEQYF. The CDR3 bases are TGTGCCAGCAGTTTTAGAGAAAGGAACTCCTACGAGCAGTACTTC.

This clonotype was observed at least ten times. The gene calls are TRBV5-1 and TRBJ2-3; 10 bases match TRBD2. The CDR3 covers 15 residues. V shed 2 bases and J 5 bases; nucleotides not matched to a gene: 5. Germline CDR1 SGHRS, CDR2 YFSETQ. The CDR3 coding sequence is TGCGCCAGCAGCTTAGATGGGACTAGCGTAGATACGCAGTATTTT. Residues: CASSLDGTSVDTQYF.

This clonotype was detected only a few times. In DNA, the CDR3 is TGCAGCGTTGCTCCCGGGACGTCTGAGCAGTTCTTC. Its translation is CSVAPGTSEQFF. This chain joins TRBV29-1 and TRBJ2-1; D possibly uses TRBD1 or TRBD2 (5 bases each). CDR1 and CDR2 from the germline V gene are SQVTM and ANQGSEA. This CDR3 has 12 residues. The ends were cut back, 4 bases at V and 9 bases at J, with 13 bases in the middle.

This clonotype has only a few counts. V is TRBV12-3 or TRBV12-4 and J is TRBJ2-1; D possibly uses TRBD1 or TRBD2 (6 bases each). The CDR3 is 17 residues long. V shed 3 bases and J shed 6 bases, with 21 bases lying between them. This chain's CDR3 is CASSLGTGGRAGNEQFF. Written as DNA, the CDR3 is TGTGCCAGCAGTTTGGGGACTGGGGGGCGCGCCGGCAATGAGCAGTTCTTC.

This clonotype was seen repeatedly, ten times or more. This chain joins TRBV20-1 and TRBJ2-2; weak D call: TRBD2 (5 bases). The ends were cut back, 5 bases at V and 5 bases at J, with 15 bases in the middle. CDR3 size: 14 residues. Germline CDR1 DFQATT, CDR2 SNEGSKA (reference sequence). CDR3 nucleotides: TGCAGTGCTCCTTTACTAGTAGGGACCGGGGAGCTGTTTTTT. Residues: CSAPLLVGTGELFF.

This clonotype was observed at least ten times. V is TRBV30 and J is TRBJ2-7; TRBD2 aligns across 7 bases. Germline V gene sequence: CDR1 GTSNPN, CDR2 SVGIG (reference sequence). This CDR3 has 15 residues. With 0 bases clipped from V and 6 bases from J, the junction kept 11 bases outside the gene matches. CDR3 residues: CAWSVRGRAVGEQYF. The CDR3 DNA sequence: TGTGCCTGGAGTGTACGAGGGAGGGCCGTGGGCGAGCAGTACTTC. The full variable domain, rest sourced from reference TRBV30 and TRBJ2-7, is SQTIHQWPATLVQPVGSPLSLECTVEGTSNPNLYWYRQAAGRGLQLLFYSVGIGQISSEVPQNLSASRPQDRQFILSSKKLLLSDSGFYLCAWSVRGRAVGEQYFGPGTRLTVT.

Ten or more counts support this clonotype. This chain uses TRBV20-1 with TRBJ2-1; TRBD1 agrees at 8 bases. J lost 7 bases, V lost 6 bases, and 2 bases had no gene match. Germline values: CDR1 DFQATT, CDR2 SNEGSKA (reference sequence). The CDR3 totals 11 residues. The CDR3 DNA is TGCAGTGCACGACAGGGGAATGAGCAGTTCTTC. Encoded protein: CSARQGNEQFF.

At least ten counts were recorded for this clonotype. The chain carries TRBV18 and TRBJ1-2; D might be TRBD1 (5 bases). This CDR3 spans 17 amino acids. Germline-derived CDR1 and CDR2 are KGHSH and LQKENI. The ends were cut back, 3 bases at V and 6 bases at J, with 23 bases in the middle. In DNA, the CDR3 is TGTGCCAGCTCACCGAGTCCAGGGTATGAAATGCTTAATGGCTACACCTTC. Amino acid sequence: CASSPSPGYEMLNGYTF.

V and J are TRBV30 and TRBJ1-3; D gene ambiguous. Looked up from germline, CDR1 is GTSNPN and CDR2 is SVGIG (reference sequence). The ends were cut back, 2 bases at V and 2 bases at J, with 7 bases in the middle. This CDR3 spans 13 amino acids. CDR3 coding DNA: TGTGCCTGGAGTCGGTTCACTGGAAACACCATATATTTT. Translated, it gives CAWSRFTGNTIYF.

For the CDR3, the DNA is TGCAGCGGGACGGACAGGGCTAGGAACACTGAAGCTTTCTTT. Translation gives CSGTDRARNTEAFF. The rearrangement uses TRBV29-1 and TRBJ1-1; TRBD1 matches at 8 bases. The CDR3 sequence is 14 residues long. J gave up 1 base and V 7 bases, and 8 bases lay outside the gene matches. CDR1 and CDR2 (germline): SQVTM, ANQGSEA.

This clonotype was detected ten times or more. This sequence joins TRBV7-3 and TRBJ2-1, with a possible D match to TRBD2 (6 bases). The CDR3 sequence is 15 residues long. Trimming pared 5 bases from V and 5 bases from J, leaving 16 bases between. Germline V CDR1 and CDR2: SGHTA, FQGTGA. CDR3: CASSIGGISHNEQFF. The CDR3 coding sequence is TGTGCCAGCAGCATAGGCGGGATCAGCCACAATGAGCAGTTCTTC.

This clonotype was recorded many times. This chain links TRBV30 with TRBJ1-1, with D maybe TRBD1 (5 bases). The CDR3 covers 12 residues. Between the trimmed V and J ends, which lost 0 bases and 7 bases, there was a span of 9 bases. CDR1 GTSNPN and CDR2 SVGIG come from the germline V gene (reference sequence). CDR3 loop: CAWSVGAGEAFF. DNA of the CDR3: TGTGCCTGGAGTGTAGGGGCGGGTGAAGCTTTCTTT.

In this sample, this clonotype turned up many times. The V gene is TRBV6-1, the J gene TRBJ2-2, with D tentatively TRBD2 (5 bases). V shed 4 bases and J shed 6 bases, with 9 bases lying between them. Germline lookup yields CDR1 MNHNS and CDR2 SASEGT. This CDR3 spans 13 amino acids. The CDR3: CASSGGGAGELFF. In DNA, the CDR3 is TGTGCCAGCAGTGGAGGAGGCGCCGGGGAGCTGTTTTTT.

The CDR3 region is CASSPIANEQFF. CDR3 coding DNA: TGTGCCAGCAGCCCTATTGCCAATGAGCAGTTCTTC. The chain joins TRBV7-7 to TRBJ2-1; no firm D call. Looked up from germline, CDR1 is SSHAT and CDR2 is FNYEAQ (reference sequence). This CDR3 comprises 12 residues. V was clipped by 5 bases and J by 6 bases, with 8 bases between them.

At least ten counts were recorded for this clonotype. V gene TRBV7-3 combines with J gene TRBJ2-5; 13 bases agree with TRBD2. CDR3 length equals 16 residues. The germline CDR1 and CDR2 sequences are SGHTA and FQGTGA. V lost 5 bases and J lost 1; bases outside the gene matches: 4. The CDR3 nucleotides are TGTGCCAGCAGCAACGGACTAGCGGGAGCCCAAGAGACCCAGTACTTC. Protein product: CASSNGLAGAQETQYF.

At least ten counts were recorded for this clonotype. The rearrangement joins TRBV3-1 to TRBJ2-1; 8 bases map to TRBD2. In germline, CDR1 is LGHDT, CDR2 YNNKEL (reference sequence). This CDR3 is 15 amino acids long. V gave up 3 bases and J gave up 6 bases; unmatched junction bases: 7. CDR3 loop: CASSQAGTRGNEQFF. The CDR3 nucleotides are TGTGCCAGCAGCCAGGCCGGGACTAGAGGCAATGAGCAGTTCTTC.

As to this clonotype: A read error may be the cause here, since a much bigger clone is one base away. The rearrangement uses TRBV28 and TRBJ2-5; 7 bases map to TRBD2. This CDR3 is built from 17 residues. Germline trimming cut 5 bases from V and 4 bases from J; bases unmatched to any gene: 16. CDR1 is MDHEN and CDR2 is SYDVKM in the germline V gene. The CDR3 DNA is TGTGCCAGCAGTCCCCTGGGGGGGAGGAGGGCCGCAGAGACCCAGTACTTC. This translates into CASSPLGGRRAAETQYF.

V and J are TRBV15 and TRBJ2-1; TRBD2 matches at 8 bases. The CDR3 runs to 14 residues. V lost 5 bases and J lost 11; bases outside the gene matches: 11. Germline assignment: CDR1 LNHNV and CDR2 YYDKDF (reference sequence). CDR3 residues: CATSPHGTSPQQFF. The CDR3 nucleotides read TGTGCCACCAGCCCTCACGGGACTAGTCCACAGCAGTTCTTC.

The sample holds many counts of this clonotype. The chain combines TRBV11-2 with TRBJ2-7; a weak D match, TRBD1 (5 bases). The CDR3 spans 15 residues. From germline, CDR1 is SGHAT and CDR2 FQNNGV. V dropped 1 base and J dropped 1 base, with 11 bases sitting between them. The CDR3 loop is CASSLVDSQSYEQYF. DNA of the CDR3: TGTGCCAGCAGCTTAGTAGACAGCCAGTCCTACGAGCAGTACTTC.

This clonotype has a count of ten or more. The CDR3 loop reads CASSLEVYQPQHF. CDR3 nucleotides: TGTGCCAGCAGCTTAGAGGTTTATCAGCCCCAGCATTTT. V and J are TRBV7-8 and TRBJ1-5; no definite D call. V dropped 1 base and J dropped 5 bases, with 6 bases sitting between them. Per germline, CDR1 SGHVS and CDR2 FQNEAQ. This CDR3 is 13 amino acids long.

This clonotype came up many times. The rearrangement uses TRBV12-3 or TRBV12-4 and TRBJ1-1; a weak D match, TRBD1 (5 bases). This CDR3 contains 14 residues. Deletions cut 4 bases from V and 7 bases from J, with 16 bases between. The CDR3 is CASSWGRVSVEAFF. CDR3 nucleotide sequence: TGTGCCAGCAGTTGGGGCAGGGTAAGCGTTGAAGCTTTCTTT.

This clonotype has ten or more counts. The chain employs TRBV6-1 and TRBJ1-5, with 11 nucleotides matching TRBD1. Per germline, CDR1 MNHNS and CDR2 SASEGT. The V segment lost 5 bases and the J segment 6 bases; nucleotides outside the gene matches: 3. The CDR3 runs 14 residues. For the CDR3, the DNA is TGTGCCAGCAGTAGGACAGGGGGCGGTCAGCCCCAGCATTTT. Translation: CASSRTGGGQPQHF.

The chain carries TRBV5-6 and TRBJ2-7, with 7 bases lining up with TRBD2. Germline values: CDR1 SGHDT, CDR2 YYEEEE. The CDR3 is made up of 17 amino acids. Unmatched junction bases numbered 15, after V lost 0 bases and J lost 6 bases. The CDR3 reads CASSLALAAQYGGEQYF. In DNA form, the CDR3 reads TGTGCCAGCAGCTTGGCCCTAGCGGCCCAATATGGGGGCGAGCAGTACTTC.

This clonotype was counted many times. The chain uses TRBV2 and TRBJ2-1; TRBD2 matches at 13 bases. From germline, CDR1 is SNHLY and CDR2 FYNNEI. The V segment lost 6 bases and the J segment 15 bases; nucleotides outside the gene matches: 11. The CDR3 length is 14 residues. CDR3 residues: CASSEWTSGSTAFF. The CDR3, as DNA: TGTGCCAGCAGCGAATGGACTAGCGGGAGTACCGCGTTCTTC.

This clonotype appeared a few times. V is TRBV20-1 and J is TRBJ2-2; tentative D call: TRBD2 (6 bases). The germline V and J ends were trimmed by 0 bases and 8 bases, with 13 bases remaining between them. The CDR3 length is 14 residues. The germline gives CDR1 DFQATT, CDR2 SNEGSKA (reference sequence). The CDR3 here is CSARDRAGLGELFF. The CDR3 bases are TGCAGTGCTAGAGATCGGGCGGGGTTGGGGGAGCTGTTTTTT.